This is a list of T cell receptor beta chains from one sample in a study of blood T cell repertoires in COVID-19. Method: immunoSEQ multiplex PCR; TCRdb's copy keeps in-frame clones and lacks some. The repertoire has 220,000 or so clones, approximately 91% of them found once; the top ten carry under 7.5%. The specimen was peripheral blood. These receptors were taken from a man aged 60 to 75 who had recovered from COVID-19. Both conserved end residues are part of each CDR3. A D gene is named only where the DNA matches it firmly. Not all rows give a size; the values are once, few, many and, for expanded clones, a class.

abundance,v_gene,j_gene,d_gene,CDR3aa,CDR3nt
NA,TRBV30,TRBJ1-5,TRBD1,CAWSVQGARNQPQHF,TGTGCCTGGAGTGTACAGGGGGCGAGGAATCAGCCCCAGCATTTT
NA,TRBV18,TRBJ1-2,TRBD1,CASSPDRGPGGYTF,TGTGCCAGCTCACCCGACAGGGGTCCTGGAGGCTACACCTTC
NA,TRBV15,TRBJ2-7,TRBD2,CATSRDSGAYEQYF,TGTGCCACCAGCAGAGATAGCGGGGCCTACGAGCAGTACTTC
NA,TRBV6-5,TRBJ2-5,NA,CASSYGISGQETQYF,TGTGCCAGCAGTTACGGGATTAGCGGCCAAGAGACCCAGTACTTC
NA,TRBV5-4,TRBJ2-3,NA,CASSLTGNTQYF,TGTGCCAGCAGCTTGACAGGGAATACGCAGTATTTT
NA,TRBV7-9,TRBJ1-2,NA,CASPGTSFNYGYTF,TGTGCCAGCCCCGGGACATCTTTTAACTATGGCTACACCTTC
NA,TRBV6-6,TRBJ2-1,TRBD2,CASSRGLAGGKYNEQFF,TGTGCCAGCAGCCGAGGACTAGCGGGGGGGAAGTACAATGAGCAGTTCTTC
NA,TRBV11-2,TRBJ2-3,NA,CASSGWSGTDTQYF,TGTGCCAGCAGCGGTTGGTCGGGCACAGATACGCAGTATTTT
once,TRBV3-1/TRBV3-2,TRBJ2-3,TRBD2,CASSPLGGGAGDTQYF,TGTGCCAGCAGCCCCCTGGGCGGGGGGGCCGGAGATACGCAGTATTTT
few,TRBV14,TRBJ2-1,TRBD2,CASSPFIAGLSSYNEQFF,TGTGCCAGCAGCCCCTTTATAGCGGGCTTAAGCTCCTACAATGAGCAGTTCTTC
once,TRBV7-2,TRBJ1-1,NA,CASSQDAGLGEAFF,TGTGCCAGCAGCCAAGACGCGGGATTAGGTGAAGCTTTCTTT
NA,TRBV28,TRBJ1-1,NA,CASSLRRGNTEAFF,TGTGCCAGCAGTTTAAGGCGGGGGAACACTGAAGCTTTCTTT
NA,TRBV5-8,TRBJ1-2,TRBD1,CASSSGQGYGYTF,TGTGCCAGCAGCAGCGGACAGGGTTATGGCTACACCTTC
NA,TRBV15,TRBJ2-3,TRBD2,CATSRSRLARADTQYF,TGTGCCACCAGCAGGAGTCGACTAGCGAGGGCAGATACGCAGTATTTT
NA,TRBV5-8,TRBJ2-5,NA,CASSLVHLQETQYF,TGTGCCAGCAGCCTCGTACACCTCCAAGAGACCCAGTACTTC
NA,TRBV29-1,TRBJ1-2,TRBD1,CSVAQGNYGYTF,TGCAGCGTTGCACAGGGGAACTATGGCTACACCTTC
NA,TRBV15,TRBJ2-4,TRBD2,CATSRETSGAEAQYF,TGTGCCACCAGCAGAGAAACTAGCGGAGCGGAGGCTCAGTACTTC
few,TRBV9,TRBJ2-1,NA,CASSPGTYNEQFF,TGTGCCAGCAGCCCCGGGACCTACAATGAGCAGTTCTTC
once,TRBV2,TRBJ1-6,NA,CASSPHGGQGLNSPLHF,TGTGCCAGCAGTCCCCACGGGGGGCAGGGACTTAATTCACCCCTCCACTTT
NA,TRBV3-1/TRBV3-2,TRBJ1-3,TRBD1,CASSQGQGFYGNTIYF,TGTGCCAGCAGCCAAGGACAGGGCTTTTACGGAAACACCATATATTTT
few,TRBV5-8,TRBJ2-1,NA,CASSLGLGAGYNEQFF,TGTGCCAGCAGCTTGGGCCTGGGGGCAGGGTACAATGAGCAGTTCTTC
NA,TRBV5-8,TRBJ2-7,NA,CASSLAGTRGYEQYF,TGTGCCAGCAGCTTGGCCGGGACCAGGGGTTACGAGCAGTACTTC